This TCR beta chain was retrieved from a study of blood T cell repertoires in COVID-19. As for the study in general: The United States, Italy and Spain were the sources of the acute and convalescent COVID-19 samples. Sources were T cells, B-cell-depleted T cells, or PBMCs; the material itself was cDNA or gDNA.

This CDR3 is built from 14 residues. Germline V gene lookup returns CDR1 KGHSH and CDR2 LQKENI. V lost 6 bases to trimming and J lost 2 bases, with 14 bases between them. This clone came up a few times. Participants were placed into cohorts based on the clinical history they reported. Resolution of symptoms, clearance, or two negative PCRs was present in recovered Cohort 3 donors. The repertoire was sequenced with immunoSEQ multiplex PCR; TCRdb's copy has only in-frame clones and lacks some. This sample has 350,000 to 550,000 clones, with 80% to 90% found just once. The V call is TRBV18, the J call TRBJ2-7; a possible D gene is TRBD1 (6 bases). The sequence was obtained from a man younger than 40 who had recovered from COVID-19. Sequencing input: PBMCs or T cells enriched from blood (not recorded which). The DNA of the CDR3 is TGTGCCAGCTCCCGGACATCAGGGGCCTACGAGCAGTACTTC. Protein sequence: CASSRTSGAYEQYF.